The 30 T cell receptor beta chains below come from one sample, sequenced in a study of blood T cells in healthy people across ages. Alongside a J-beta primer mix, a sample-barcoded 5' primer served in a second PCR lasting about 7 to 12 cycles. TCRdb independently ran MiXCR on the 5' RACE reads; one entry per CDR3 protein. Of about 780,000 distinct CDR3 sequences detected, around 24% appear once; the ten largest clones hold roughly 3.1%. These same records also appear under a second study, on T cells of mothers and their children.

The sequencing sample was made of blood. These receptors came from a boy between 10 and 17 years old in good health.

In the case of this clonotype: The junction differs from germline at one of its ends, possibly a read error. The chain employs TRBV6-5 and TRBJ1-2, with D perhaps matching TRBD1 (5 bases). Germline CDR1 and CDR2: MNHEY and SVGAGI. The CDR3 loop spans 14 amino acids. The DNA of the CDR3 is TGTACCAGCAGTTACGGGGCAGGGCCCTATGGCTACACCTTC. Its translation: CTSSYGAGPYGYTF.

The rearrangement joins TRBV30 to TRBJ2-1, with D perhaps matching TRBD1 or TRBD2 (6 bases each). V lost 8 bases and J 2 bases, leaving 10 bases between the germline ends. Looked up from germline, CDR1 is GTSNPN and CDR2 is SVGIG (reference sequence). The CDR3 extends over 12 amino acids. The CDR3 spells CAEGGPYNEQFF. CDR3 coding DNA: TGTGCCGAGGGGGGCCCCTACAATGAGCAGTTCTTC.

This rearrangement joins TRBV7-2 to TRBJ1-1; D remains unclear. CDR3 length equals 15 residues. V shed 2 bases and J shed 3 bases, with 13 bases lying between them. Per germline, CDR1 SGHTA and CDR2 FQGNSA. In DNA, the CDR3 is TGTGCCAGCAGCTTATTCGGGGAAACGTACACTGAAGCTTTCTTT. As protein: CASSLFGETYTEAFF.

About this clonotype: A junction end diverges from the germline sequence, so it may reflect a read error. The CDR3 protein is CASSLSEERVDEKPFF. The CDR3 nucleotides are TGTGCCAGCAGCTTATCCGAGGAGAGGGTGGATGAAAAACCGTTTTTT. The chain employs TRBV7-9 and TRBJ1-4; D is undetermined. The CDR3 loop spans 16 amino acids. Germline V gene lookup returns CDR1 SEHNR and CDR2 FQNEAQ (reference sequence).

This clonotype was counted only a few times. The V call is TRBV5-4, the J call TRBJ1-6; D possibly corresponds to TRBD1 (5 bases). V gave up 2 bases and J gave up 9 bases, with 12 bases separating them. Per the germline V gene, CDR1 is SGHNT and CDR2 is YYREEE (reference sequence). The CDR3 contains 14 residues. The CDR3 DNA reads TGTGCCAGCAGCTTCACAGGACCTAGTTCACCCCTCCACTTT. Protein sequence: CASSFTGPSSPLHF.

This clonotype was observed a handful of times. The CDR3 spells CAWNRDSPREQYF. DNA of the CDR3: TGTGCCTGGAATCGAGACAGTCCACGCGAGCAGTACTTC. The genes are TRBV30 and TRBJ2-1; TRBD1 might be the D (5 bases). The end of the DNA fits TRBJ2-7 better, so the J call may be wrong. This CDR3 is built from 13 residues. Germline lookup yields CDR1 GTSNPN and CDR2 SVGIG (reference sequence).

There are a few counts of this clonotype. The chain links TRBV7-2 to TRBJ1-1; no reliable D call. Trimming removed 2 bases from V and 2 bases from J, with 9 bases in between. Germline values: CDR1 SGHTA, CDR2 FQGNSA. This CDR3 comprises 14 residues. CDR3 region: CASSLSAVNTEAFF. The CDR3 region has the DNA TGTGCCAGCAGCTTATCGGCGGTTAACACTGAAGCTTTCTTT.

The CDR3 spells CASTITLQGNSPLHF. CDR3 nucleotides: TGTGCCAGCACTATTACTCTCCAGGGAAATTCACCCCTCCACTTT. This chain uses TRBV6-5 with TRBJ1-6; D possibly corresponds to TRBD1 (5 bases). Germline-derived CDR1 and CDR2 are MNHEY and SVGAGI. V was shortened by 7 bases and J by 7 bases, with 17 bases between the two germline ends. The length of the CDR3 is 15 residues.

This clonotype appeared a few times. It may be a read error: a sequence one base away is much more abundant. The CDR3 is CASSYLHSGGQESQYF. CDR3 in DNA: TGTGCCAGCAGTTACCTCCATAGCGGGGGCCAAGAGAGCCAGTACTTC. The V call is TRBV6-5, the J call TRBJ2-5, with 9 bases fitting TRBD2. The CDR3 runs 16 residues. Germline CDR1 is MNHEY and CDR2 is SVGAGI.

This clonotype was picked up a small number of times. This chain connects TRBV29-1 to TRBJ2-5; 10 nucleotides align to TRBD2. The DNA end is a closer match to TRBJ2-1, so the J assignment may be wrong. CDR3 size: 15 residues. Germline assignment: CDR1 SQVTM and CDR2 ANQGSEA. The CDR3 bases are TGCAGCGTTGCGGCGAGTAGCGGGGGGAACAATGAGCAGTTCTTC. Translation: CSVAASSGGNNEQFF.

Concerning this clonotype: The junction departs from germline at one end; a sequencing error may be responsible. The chain uses TRBV24-1 and TRBJ2-7, with TRBD2 identical over 9 bases. The CDR3 sequence is 17 residues long. CDR1 and CDR2 from the germline V gene are KGHDR and SFDVKD. CDR3 coding DNA: TGTGCCTCCAGTGATTTTCGACTAGCGGATCAATGGGGCGAGCAGTACTTC. It encodes CASSDFRLADQWGEQYF.

This clonotype came up a few times. This chain links TRBV6-5 with TRBJ1-1; D not resolved. Trimming took off 7 bases at V and 0 bases at J, with 24 bases between the two ends. The V gene's germline CDR1 is MNHEY and CDR2 SVGAGI. The CDR3 totals 18 residues. Here the CDR3 DNA reads TGTGCCAGCACCCTGAGTAAGAGGGTGCCGTTCATGAACACTGAAGCTTTCTTT. It is translated as CASTLSKRVPFMNTEAFF.

This clonotype occurred a few times. The chain uses TRBV5-6 and TRBJ2-3, with D possibly TRBD1 on 6 matching bases. The germline V gene has CDR1 SGHDT and CDR2 YYEEEE. V was clipped by 3 bases and J by 6 bases, with 17 bases between them. The CDR3 contains 15 residues. CDR3 nucleotides: TGTGCCAGCAGCTCCCCGGGACAAAATGTGGATACGCAGTATTTT. Protein sequence: CASSSPGQNVDTQYF.

V is TRBV7-9 and J is TRBJ1-4; TRBD1 matches 9 bases. The V gene's germline CDR1 is SEHNR and CDR2 FQNEAQ (reference sequence). The CDR3 extends over 14 amino acids. Unmatched junction bases numbered 1, after V lost 6 bases and J lost 2 bases. The CDR3 DNA follows: TGTGCCAGCAGAGGACAGGGGACTAATGAAAAACTGTTTTTT. Translating gives CASRGQGTNEKLFF.

This clonotype was seen only a few times. V usage is TRBV6-1 and J usage is TRBJ1-2; no definite D call. Trimming cost V 6 bases and J 7 bases, with 12 bases left between them. Germline lookup yields CDR1 MNHNS and CDR2 SASEGT. CDR3 length equals 12 residues. For the CDR3, the DNA is TGTGCCAGCAGGGGATCAGGCGGTGGCTACACCTTC. As protein: CASRGSGGGYTF.

The chain has TRBV28 and TRBJ2-3; weak D call: TRBD2 (6 bases). V shed 2 bases and J shed 0 bases, with 15 bases lying between them. The CDR3 runs 17 residues. Per germline, CDR1 MDHEN and CDR2 SYDVKM. The CDR3 DNA reads as TGTGCCAGCAGTTTAACCCCGGGAGTAATGAGCACAGATACGCAGTATTTT. Translation gives CASSLTPGVMSTDTQYF.

This clonotype appeared a few times. This chain links TRBV2 with TRBJ1-1, with D unclear. Germline lookup yields CDR1 SNHLY and CDR2 FYNNEI. Deletions cut 6 bases from V and 4 bases from J, with 12 bases between. The CDR3 is made up of 13 amino acids. The CDR3 loop is CASSQRWGTEAFF. The CDR3 DNA is TGTGCCAGCAGCCAAAGGTGGGGCACTGAAGCTTTCTTT.

The V gene is TRBV7-6, the J gene TRBJ1-4; 9 nucleotides match TRBD1. Germline trimming cut 5 bases from V and 8 bases from J; bases unmatched to any gene: 12. The length of the CDR3 is 16 residues. CDR1 and CDR2 from the germline V gene are SGHVS and FNYEAQ. CDR3 residues: CASSRQTGGAGEKLFF. The CDR3 DNA is TGTGCCAGCAGCCGACAAACAGGGGGCGCAGGGGAAAAACTGTTTTTT.

J is TRBJ2-1 and V is TRBV5-1, with unresolved D. Germline-derived CDR1 and CDR2 are SGHRS and YFSETQ. This CDR3 is 13 amino acids long. V was cut by 1 base and J by 12 bases, with 14 bases left in between. The CDR3 DNA reads TGCGCCAGCAGCTTGACGGCAGCCTATGGGCAGTTCTTC. Its translation: CASSLTAAYGQFF.

The chain is built from TRBV12-3 or TRBV12-4 and TRBJ2-5; 7 bases match TRBD1. J gave up 5 bases and V 6 bases, and 3 bases lay outside the gene matches. CDR3 length: 12 amino acids. CDR3 nucleotides: TGTGCCAGCAGACGGACAGGCGAGACCCAGTACTTC. Its translation: CASRRTGETQYF.

The sample holds a few counts of this clonotype. The chain joins TRBV9 to TRBJ1-2; D is perhaps TRBD1 (6 bases). The CDR3 runs 17 residues. V was cut by 0 bases and J by 5 bases, with 20 bases left in between. Germline CDR1 SGDLS, CDR2 YYNGEE. The CDR3, as DNA: TGTGCCAGCAGCGTAGCGGCGGGGCGCCGAGGGGGGTATGGCTACACCTTC. It specifies CASSVAAGRRGGYGYTF.

The chain is built from TRBV5-1 and TRBJ1-1; D is unresolved. There are 13 residues in the CDR3. Germline V gives CDR1 SGHRS, CDR2 YFSETQ. V lost 0 bases, J lost 6 bases, and 9 bases lay in between. The CDR3 DNA is TGCGCCAGCAGCTTGGCCGATGGCGCTGAAGCTTTCTTT. Its protein is CASSLADGAEAFF.

This clonotype came up a few times. The chain combines TRBV29-1 with TRBJ1-2, with a possible D match to TRBD1 (6 bases). The CDR3 runs 14 residues. V lost 3 bases, J lost 3 bases, and 14 bases lay in between. Germline CDR1 SQVTM, CDR2 ANQGSEA. CDR3 nucleotide sequence: TGCAGCGTTGAGCAAGGGGACACCTACTATGGCTACACCTTC. This sequence encodes CSVEQGDTYYGYTF.

The rearrangement uses TRBV5-1 and TRBJ2-5; a weak D match, TRBD1 (6 bases). This CDR3 has 15 amino acids. V lost 3 bases and J lost 1, with 13 bases in between. Germline V gives CDR1 SGHRS, CDR2 YFSETQ. The CDR3 here is CASSSTTGSQETQYF. The CDR3 coding sequence is TGCGCCAGCAGCTCCACGACAGGCTCCCAAGAGACCCAGTACTTC.

This sequence joins TRBV12-3 or TRBV12-4 and TRBJ2-4; either TRBD1 or TRBD2 may supply D (5 bases each). The CDR3 is 14 residues long. Deletions cut 0 bases from V and 7 bases from J, with 10 bases between. The CDR3 spells CASSLALGTNIQYF. The DNA of the CDR3 is TGTGCCAGCAGTTTAGCGCTGGGGACGAACATTCAGTACTTC.

This clonotype was observed a handful of times. V usage is TRBV15 and J usage is TRBJ2-5; 10 bases align to TRBD1. The J call could be wrong; TRBJ2-1 is a better fit for the DNA end. CDR1 and CDR2 from the germline V gene are LNHNV and YYDKDF (reference sequence). The CDR3 is 16 residues long. This CDR3 is CATGLQTGTGENEQFF. The CDR3 DNA reads TGTGCCACCGGGCTACAAACCGGGACAGGGGAGAATGAGCAGTTCTTC.

V gene TRBV19 combines with J gene TRBJ2-1; D perhaps matches TRBD2 (6 bases). Trimming cost V 5 bases and J 2 bases, with 13 bases left between them. CDR1 and CDR2 (germline): LNHDA, SQIVND (reference sequence). This CDR3 is 15 amino acids long. CDR3 protein: CASSREPQPYNEQFF. In nucleotides, the CDR3 is TGTGCCAGTAGTCGGGAGCCCCAGCCCTACAATGAGCAGTTCTTC.

V is TRBV14 and J is TRBJ2-5; TRBD1 might be the D (6 bases). Trimming removed 4 bases at V and 6 bases at J, with 12 bases between. Per germline, CDR1 SGHDN and CDR2 FVKESK. The CDR3 contains 13 residues. The CDR3 coding sequence is TGTGCCAGCAGCCCAGGGGAGCAACAGACCCAGTACTTC. This encodes CASSPGEQQTQYF.

This chain connects TRBV20-1 to TRBJ2-2; perhaps TRBD2 as D (6 bases). The CDR3 totals 13 residues. The V end was cut by 5 bases, the J end by 5 bases, with 12 bases between. Germline V gene sequence: CDR1 DFQATT, CDR2 SNEGSKA (reference sequence). CDR3 loop: CSAVGGRTGELFF. The CDR3 DNA follows: TGCAGTGCTGTGGGGGGACGGACCGGGGAGCTGTTTTTT.

The rearrangement uses TRBV5-5 and TRBJ2-7; the D is unclear. The germline V and J ends were trimmed by 7 bases and 0 bases, with 11 bases remaining between them. This CDR3 comprises 13 residues. The V gene's germline CDR1 is SGHKS and CDR2 YYEKEE (reference sequence). The CDR3 region is CASRTASSYEQYF. As DNA, the CDR3 is TGTGCCAGCCGGACGGCCAGCTCCTACGAGCAGTACTTC.